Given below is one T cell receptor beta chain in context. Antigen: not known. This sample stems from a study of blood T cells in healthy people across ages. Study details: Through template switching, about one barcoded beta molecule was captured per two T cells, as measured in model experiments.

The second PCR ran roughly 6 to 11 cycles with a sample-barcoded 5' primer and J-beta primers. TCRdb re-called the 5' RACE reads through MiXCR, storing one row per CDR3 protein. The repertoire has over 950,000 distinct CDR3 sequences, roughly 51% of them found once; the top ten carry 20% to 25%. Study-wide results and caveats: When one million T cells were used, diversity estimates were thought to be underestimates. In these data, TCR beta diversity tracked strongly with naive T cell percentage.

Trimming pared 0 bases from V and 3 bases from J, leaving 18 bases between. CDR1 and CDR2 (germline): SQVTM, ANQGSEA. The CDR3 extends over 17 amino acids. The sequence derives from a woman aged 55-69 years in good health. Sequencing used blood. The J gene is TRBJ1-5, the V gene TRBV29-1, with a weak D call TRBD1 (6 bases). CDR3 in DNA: TGCAGCGTTGAAGATAGCGCACAGGGTTTTATCAATCAGCCCCAGCATTTT. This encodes CSVEDSAQGFINQPQHF.